This T cell receptor (beta chain) is from a study of T-cell reconstitution after alpha-beta-depleted transplantation in children. This clonotype showed up just a few times. Molecular barcoding with unique molecular identifiers was used for the TCRbeta library. Using its own MiXCR run on the PCR reads, TCRdb lists one record per CDR3 protein. The sample shows 350,000 to 500,000 distinct CDR3 sequences, 43% of them seen only once. This clonotype was sampled from a girl aged 2-10 years with aplastic anemia, due to receive a stem cell transplant. The input for sequencing was PBMCs, taken before TCRalphabeta/CD19-depleted stem cell transplant.

CDR3: CAISAYRDRGRNEQFF. The CDR3 nucleotides read TGTGCCATCAGTGCTTACCGGGACAGGGGGCGGAATGAGCAGTTCTTC. This chain joins TRBV10-3 and TRBJ2-1, with 12 bases lining up with TRBD1. V lost 4 bases to trimming and J lost 7 bases; unmatched junction nucleotides: 8. CDR1 and CDR2 from the germline V gene are ENHRY and SYGVKD. CDR3 length: 16 residues.